Below, one T cell receptor (beta chain) is given with its context. This sample stems from a study of blood T cell repertoires in COVID-19. The wider study: Sites across the United States, Italy and Spain contributed samples from acute and convalescent COVID-19. Sample material is recorded as cDNA or gDNA derived from T cells, B-cell-depleted T cells, or PBMCs.

In the source study's methods: Nucleated cell number was recorded as an estimate derived from reference gene primer amplification. Profiling relied on immunoSEQ multiplex PCR, and the TCRdb table lists in-frame clones only, not all of them. V and J calls and clone size are copied from that table; D and trimming were computed from the DNA. The profile shows around 150,000 clones, approximately 84% of them singletons. The CDR3 is 13 residues long. Trimming pared 6 bases from V and 2 bases from J, leaving 8 bases between. Germline CDR1 reads MNHEY; CDR2 reads SVGAGI. The sample taken for sequencing was peripheral blood. The chain combines TRBV6-5 with TRBJ1-5; TRBD1 is a possible D gene (5 bases). The TCR sequence derives from a human donor in a cohort sampled during active COVID-19. The DNA of the CDR3 is TGTGCCAGCAGGGGGCCAGGCAATCAGCCCCAGCATTTT. It translates to CASRGPGNQPQHF.